This T cell receptor beta chain was identified in a study of vaccination effects on CD4 cells after COVID-19. Study-wide background: The second dose preceded post-vaccine samples by a median of 72 days. Study-level results: In healthy vaccinees, only 1 of 255 vaccine-induced clones cross-reacted with common cold coronaviruses.

On this clone: Its target is unknown.

This CDR3 has 15 amino acids. The V end lost 0 bases, the J end lost 5 bases, and 13 bases lay between the germline ends. Germline CDR1 reads SGHVS; CDR2 reads FNYEAQ. Pools of viral peptides were used by the ViraFEST assay to expand antigen-specific CD4+ T cells ahead of sequencing. Upon completion of about eleven days in culture, CD4+ T cells were isolated. Every participant took two doses of the BNT162b2 or mRNA-1273 vaccine. Supplemented with approximately 10 IU/ml IL-2 and 8 to 10 ug/ml peptides, a few million PBMC per well were kept in culture. Sequenced by immunoSEQ multiplex PCR; TCRdb stores in-frame clones only, minus some. The sample has over 25,000 clones; over 80% are singletons.

The chain is built from TRBV7-6 and TRBJ2-5; a possible D gene is TRBD1 (6 bases). The sequence was collected from a human donor who received a COVID-19 vaccine. Some clones in this sample may be carry-over from other donors' samples. Sample: CD4+ T cells from PBMCs cultured with SARS-CoV-2 spike peptides, taken after COVID-19 vaccination. CDR3 protein: CASSLAQTGWETQYF. CDR3 nucleotides: TGTGCCAGCAGCTTAGCGCAAACAGGGTGGGAGACCCAGTACTTC.